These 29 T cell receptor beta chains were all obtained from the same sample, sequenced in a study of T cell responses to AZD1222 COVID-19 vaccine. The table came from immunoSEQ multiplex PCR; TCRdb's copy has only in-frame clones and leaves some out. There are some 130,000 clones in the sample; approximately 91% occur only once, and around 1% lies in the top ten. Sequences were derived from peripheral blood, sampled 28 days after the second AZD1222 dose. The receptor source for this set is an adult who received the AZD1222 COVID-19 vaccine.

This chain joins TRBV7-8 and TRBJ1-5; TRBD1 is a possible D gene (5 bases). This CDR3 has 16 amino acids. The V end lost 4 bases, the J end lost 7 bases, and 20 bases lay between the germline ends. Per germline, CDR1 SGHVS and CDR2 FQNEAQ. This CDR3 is CASSSERGLGRQPQHF. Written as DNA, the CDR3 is TGTGCCAGCAGCTCAGAACGGGGGTTGGGGAGGCAGCCCCAGCATTTT.

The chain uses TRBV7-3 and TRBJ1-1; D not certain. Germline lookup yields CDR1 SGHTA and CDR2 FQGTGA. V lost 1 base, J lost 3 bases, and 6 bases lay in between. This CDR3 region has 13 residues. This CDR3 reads CASSLNSYTEAFF. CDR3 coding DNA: TGTGCCAGCAGCTTAAACTCCTACACTGAAGCTTTCTTT. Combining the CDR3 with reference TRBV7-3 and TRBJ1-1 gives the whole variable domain GAGVSQTPSNKVTEKGKYVELRCDPISGHTALYWYRQSLGQGPEFLIYFQGTGAADDSGLPNDRFFAVRPEGSVSTLKIQRTERGDSAVYLCASSLNSYTEAFFGQGTRLTVV.

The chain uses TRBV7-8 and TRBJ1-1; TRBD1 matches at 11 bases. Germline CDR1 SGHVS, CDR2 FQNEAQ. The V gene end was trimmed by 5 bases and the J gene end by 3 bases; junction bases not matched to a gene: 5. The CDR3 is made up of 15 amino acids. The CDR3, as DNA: TGTGCCAGCAGCGCCAGGACAGGGGGCTACACTGAAGCTTTCTTT. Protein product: CASSARTGGYTEAFF.

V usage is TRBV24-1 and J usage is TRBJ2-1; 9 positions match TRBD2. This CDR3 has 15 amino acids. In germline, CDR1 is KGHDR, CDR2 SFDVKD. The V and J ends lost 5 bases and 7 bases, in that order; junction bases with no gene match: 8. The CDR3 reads CATSAATAGGNEQFF. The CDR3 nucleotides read TGTGCCACCAGTGCCGCGACAGCGGGAGGAAATGAGCAGTTCTTC.

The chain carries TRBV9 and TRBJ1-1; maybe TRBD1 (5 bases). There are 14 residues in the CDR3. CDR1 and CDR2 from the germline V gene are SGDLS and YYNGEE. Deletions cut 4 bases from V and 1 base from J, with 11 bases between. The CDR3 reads CASSKGLGNTEAFF. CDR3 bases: TGTGCCAGCAGCAAGGGACTGGGGAACACTGAAGCTTTCTTT. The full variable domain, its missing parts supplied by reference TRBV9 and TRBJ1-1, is DSGVTQTPKHLITATGQRVTLRCSPRSGDLSVYWYQQSLDQGLQFLIQYYNGEERAKGNILERFSAQQFPDLHSELNLSSLELGDSALYFCASSKGLGNTEAFFGQGTRLTVV.

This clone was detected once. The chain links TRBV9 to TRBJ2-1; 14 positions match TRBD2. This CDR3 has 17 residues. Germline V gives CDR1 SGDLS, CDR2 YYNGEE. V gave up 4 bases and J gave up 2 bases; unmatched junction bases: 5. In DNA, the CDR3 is TGTGCCAGCAGCTGGGGACTAGCGGGAGTAACCTACAATGAGCAGTTCTTC. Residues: CASSWGLAGVTYNEQFF.

CDR3 DNA: TGTGCCAGCAGCCAACAGGGCTACGAGCAGTACTTC. Residues: CASSQQGYEQYF. The J gene is TRBJ2-7, the V gene TRBV7-8, with D tentatively TRBD1 (6 bases). V was clipped by 5 bases and J by 3 bases, with 8 bases between them. The CDR3 is made up of 12 amino acids. Germline lookup yields CDR1 SGHVS and CDR2 FQNEAQ.

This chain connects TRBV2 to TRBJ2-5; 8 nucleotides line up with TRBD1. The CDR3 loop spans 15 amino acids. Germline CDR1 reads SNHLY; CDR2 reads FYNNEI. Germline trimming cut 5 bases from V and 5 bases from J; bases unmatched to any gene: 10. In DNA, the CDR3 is TGTGCCAGCAGTAGCGACAGGGGTTCGGGTGAGACCCAGTACTTC. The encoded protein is CASSSDRGSGETQYF. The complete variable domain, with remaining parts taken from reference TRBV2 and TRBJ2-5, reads EPEVTQTPSHQVTQMGQEVILRCVPISNHLYFYWYRQILGQKVEFLVSFYNNEISEKSEIFDDQFSVERPDGSNFTLKIRSTKLEDSAMYFCASSSDRGSGETQYFGPGTRLLVL.

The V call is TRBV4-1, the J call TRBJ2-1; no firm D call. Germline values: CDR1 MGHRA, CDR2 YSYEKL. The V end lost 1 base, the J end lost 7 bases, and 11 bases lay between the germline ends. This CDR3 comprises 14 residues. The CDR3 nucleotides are TGCGCCAGCAGCCAAGGACTCTACGGGAATGAGCAGTTCTTC. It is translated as CASSQGLYGNEQFF.

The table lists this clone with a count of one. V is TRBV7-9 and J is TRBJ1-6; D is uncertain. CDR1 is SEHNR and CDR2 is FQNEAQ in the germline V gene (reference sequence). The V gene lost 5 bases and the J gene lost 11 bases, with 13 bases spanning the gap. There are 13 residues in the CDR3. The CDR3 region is CASSTMAEAPLHF. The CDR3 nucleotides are TGTGCCAGCAGCACCATGGCCGAGGCACCCCTCCACTTT. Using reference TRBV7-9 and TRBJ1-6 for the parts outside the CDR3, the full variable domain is DTGVSQNPRHKITKRGQNVTFRCDPISEHNRLYWYRQTLGQGPEFLTYFQNEAQLEKSRLLSDRFSAERPKGSFSTLEIQRTEQGDSAMYLCASSTMAEAPLHFGNGTRLTVT.

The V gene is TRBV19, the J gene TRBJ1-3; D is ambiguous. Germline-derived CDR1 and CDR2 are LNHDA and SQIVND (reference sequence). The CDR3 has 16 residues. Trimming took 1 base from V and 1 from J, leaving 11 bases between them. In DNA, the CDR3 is TGTGCCAGTAGTATAGGCCGGGGATGGTCTGGAAACACCATATATTTT. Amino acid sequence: CASSIGRGWSGNTIYF.

The CDR3 region is CASSPGTNTEAFF. The CDR3 bases are TGCGCCAGCAGCCCAGGGACGAACACTGAAGCTTTCTTT. This chain links TRBV5-1 with TRBJ1-1; D might be TRBD1 (5 bases). Looked up from germline, CDR1 is SGHRS and CDR2 is YFSETQ. The ends were cut back, 4 bases at V and 1 base at J, with 8 bases in the middle. There are 13 residues in the CDR3.

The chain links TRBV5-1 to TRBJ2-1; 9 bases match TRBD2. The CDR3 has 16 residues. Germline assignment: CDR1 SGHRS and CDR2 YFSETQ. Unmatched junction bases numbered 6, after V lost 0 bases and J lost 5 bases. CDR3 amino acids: CASSLDPLAGNNEQFF. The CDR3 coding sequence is TGCGCCAGCAGCTTGGATCCGCTAGCGGGAAACAATGAGCAGTTCTTC. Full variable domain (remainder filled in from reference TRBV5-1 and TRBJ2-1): KAGVTQTPRYLIKTRGQQVTLSCSPISGHRSVSWYQQTPGQGLQFLFEYFSETQRNKGNFPGRFSGRQFSNSRSEMNVSTLELGDSALYLCASSLDPLAGNNEQFFGPGTRLTVL.

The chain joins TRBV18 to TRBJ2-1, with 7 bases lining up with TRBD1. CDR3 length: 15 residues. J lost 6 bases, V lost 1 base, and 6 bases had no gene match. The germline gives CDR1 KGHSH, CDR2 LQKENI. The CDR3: CASSPLNRGVNEQFF. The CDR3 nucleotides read TGTGCCAGCTCACCACTCAACAGGGGAGTCAATGAGCAGTTCTTC. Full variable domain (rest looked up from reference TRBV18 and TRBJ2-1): NAGVMQNPRHLVRRRGQEARLRCSPMKGHSHVYWYRQLPEEGLKFMVYLQKENIIDESGMPKERFSAEFPKEGPSILRIQQVVRGDSAAYFCASSPLNRGVNEQFFGPGTRLTVL.

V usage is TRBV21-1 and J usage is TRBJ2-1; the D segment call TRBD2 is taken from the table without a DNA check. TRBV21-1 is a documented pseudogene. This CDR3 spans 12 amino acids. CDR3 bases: TGTGCCAGCAGCAAAGTCGGCGGGGGCAAGTTCTTC. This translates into CASSKVGGGKFF.

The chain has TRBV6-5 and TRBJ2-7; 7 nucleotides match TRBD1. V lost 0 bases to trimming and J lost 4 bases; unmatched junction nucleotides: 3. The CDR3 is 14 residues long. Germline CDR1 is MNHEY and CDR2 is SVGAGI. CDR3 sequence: CASSYSQGVYEQYF. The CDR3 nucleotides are TGTGCCAGCAGTTACTCGCAGGGGGTTTACGAGCAGTACTTC.

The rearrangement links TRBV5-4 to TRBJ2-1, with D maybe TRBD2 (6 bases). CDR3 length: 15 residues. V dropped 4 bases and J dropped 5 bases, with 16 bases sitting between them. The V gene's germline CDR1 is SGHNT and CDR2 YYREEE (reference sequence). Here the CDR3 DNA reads TGTGCCAGCAGCCTGGGACGCCCGGGAGACAATGAGCAGTTCTTC. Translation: CASSLGRPGDNEQFF.

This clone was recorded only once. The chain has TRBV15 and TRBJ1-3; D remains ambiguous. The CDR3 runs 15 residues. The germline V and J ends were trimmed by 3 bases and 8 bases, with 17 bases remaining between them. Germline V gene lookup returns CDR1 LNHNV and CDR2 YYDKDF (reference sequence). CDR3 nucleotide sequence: TGTGCCACCAGCAGGAACTTTGGATCCCACTACACCATATATTTT. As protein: CATSRNFGSHYTIYF. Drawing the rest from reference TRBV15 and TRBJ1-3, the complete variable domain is DAMVIQNPRYQVTQFGKPVTLSCSQTLNHNVMYWYQQKSSQAPKLLFHYYDKDFNNEADTPDNFQSRRPNTSFCFLDIRSPGLGDTAMYLCATSRNFGSHYTIYFGEGSWLTVV.

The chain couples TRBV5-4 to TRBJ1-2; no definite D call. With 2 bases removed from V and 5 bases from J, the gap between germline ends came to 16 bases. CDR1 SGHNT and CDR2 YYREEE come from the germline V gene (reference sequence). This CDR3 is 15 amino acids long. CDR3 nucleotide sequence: TGTGCCAGCAGCTTTCCCGGGGAAGAGGTATATGGCTACACCTTC. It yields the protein CASSFPGEEVYGYTF. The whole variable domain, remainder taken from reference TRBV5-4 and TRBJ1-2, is ETGVTQSPTHLIKTRGQQVTLRCSSQSGHNTVSWYQQALGQGPQFIFQYYREEENGRGNFPPRFSGLQFPNYSSELNVNALELDDSALYLCASSFPGEEVYGYTFGSGTRLTVV.

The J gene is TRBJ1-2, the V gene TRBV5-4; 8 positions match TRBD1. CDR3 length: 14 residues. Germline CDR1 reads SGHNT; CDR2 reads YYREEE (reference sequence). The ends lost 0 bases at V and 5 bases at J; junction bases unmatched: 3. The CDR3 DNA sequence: TGTGCCAGCAGCTTGGCGGGACAGGAGTATGGCTACACCTTC. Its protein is CASSLAGQEYGYTF. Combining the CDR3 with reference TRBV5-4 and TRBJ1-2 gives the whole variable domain ETGVTQSPTHLIKTRGQQVTLRCSSQSGHNTVSWYQQALGQGPQFIFQYYREEENGRGNFPPRFSGLQFPNYSSELNVNALELDDSALYLCASSLAGQEYGYTFGSGTRLTVV.

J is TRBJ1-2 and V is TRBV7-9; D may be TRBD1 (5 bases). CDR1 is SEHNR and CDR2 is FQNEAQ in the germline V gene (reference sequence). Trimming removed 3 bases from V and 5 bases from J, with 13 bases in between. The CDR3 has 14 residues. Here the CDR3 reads CASSLAGRRYGYTF. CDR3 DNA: TGTGCCAGCAGCTTGGCAGGGAGGAGGTATGGCTACACCTTC.

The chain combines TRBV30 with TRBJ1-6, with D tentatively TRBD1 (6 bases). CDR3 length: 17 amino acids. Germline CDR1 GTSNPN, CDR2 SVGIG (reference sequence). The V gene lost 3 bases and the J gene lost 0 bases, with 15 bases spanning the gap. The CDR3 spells CAWSRAGASSYNSPLHF. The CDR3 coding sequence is TGTGCCTGGAGCCGAGCAGGGGCAAGCTCCTATAATTCACCCCTCCACTTT.

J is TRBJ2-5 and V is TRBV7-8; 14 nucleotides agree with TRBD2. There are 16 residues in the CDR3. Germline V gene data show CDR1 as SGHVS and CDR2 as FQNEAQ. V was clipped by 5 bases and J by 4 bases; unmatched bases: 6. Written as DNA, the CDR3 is TGTGCCAGCAGCCAGACTAGCGGGAGGGCCGGAGAGACCCAGTACTTC. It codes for CASSQTSGRAGETQYF.

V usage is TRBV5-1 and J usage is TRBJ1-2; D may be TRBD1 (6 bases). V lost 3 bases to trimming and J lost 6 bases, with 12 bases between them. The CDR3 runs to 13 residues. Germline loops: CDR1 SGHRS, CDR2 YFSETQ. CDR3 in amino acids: CASSWQGHDGYTF. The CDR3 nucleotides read TGCGCCAGCAGCTGGCAGGGGCACGATGGCTACACCTTC.

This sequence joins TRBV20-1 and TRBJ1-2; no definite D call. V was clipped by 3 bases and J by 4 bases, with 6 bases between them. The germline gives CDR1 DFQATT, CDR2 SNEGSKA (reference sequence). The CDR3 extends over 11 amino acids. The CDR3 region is CSASSGYGYTF. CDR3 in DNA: TGCAGTGCTAGTTCCGGCTATGGCTACACCTTC.

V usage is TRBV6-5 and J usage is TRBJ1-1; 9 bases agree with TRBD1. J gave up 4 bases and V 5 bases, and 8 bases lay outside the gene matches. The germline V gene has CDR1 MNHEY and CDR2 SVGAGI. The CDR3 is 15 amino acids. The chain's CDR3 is CASSLRTGEGTEAFF. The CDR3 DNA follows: TGTGCCAGCAGTCTCCGGACAGGGGAAGGCACTGAAGCTTTCTTT.

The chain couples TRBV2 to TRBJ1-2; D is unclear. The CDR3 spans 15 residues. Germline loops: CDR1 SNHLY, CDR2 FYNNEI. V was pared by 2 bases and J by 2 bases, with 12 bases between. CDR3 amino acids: CASSEFRTANYGYTF. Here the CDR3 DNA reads TGTGCCAGCAGTGAATTCCGGACGGCAAACTATGGCTACACCTTC. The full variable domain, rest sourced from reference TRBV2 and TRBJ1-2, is EPEVTQTPSHQVTQMGQEVILRCVPISNHLYFYWYRQILGQKVEFLVSFYNNEISEKSEIFDDQFSVERPDGSNFTLKIRSTKLEDSAMYFCASSEFRTANYGYTFGSGTRLTVV.

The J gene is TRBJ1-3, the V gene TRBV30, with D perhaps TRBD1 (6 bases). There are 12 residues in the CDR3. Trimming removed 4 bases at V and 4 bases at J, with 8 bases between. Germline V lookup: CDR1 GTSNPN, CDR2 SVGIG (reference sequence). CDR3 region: CAWTTGGNTIYF. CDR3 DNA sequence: TGTGCCTGGACGACAGGAGGAAACACCATATATTTT.

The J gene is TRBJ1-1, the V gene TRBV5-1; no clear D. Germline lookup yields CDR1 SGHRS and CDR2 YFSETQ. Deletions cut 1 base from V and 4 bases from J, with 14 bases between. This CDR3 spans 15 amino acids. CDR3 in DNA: TGCGCCAGCAGCTTGACCAGGCGTATGGGCACTGAAGCTTTCTTT. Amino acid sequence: CASSLTRRMGTEAFF.